These 15 T cell receptor beta chains were all obtained from the same sample, sequenced in a study of blood T cells in healthy people across ages. A J-beta primer mix and a sample-barcoded 5' primer were used in a second PCR of about 6 to 12 cycles. TCRdb reprocessed the 5' RACE reads via MiXCR and lists one record per CDR3 protein. Of about 1,400,000 distinct CDR3 sequences in the sample, 35% to 45% were seen once. Sequenced sample: blood. Every receptor here comes from a woman aged 18-29 years in good health.

The rearrangement joins TRBV29-1 to TRBJ1-1, with a tentative D call TRBD1 (5 bases). Germline assignment: CDR1 SQVTM and CDR2 ANQGSEA. V was cut by 5 bases and J by 1 base, with 14 bases left in between. The CDR3 is made up of 14 amino acids. The CDR3 protein is CSVSSGSWNTEAFF. Here the CDR3 DNA reads TGCAGCGTTAGTTCAGGGTCATGGAACACTGAAGCTTTCTTT.

The chain links TRBV13 to TRBJ1-5; unclear D gene. CDR1 is PRHDT, CDR2 FYEKMQ, per germline (reference sequence). This CDR3 is 12 amino acids long. Trimming took 4 bases from V and 8 from J, leaving 9 bases between them. DNA of the CDR3: TGTGCCAGCAGCTCCGGCGGGAAGCCCCAGCATTTT. This gives the protein CASSSGGKPQHF.

In its sample, this clonotype was seen once. This chain uses TRBV29-1 with TRBJ2-5, with 10 bases lining up with TRBD1. TRBJ2-7 matches the DNA end more closely, so the J call is doubtful. CDR1 is SQVTM and CDR2 is ANQGSEA in the germline V gene. This CDR3 is built from 12 residues. The CDR3 DNA is TGCAGCGTGGCGGGACAGGGGACCGAGCAGTACTTC. Its protein product is CSVAGQGTEQYF.

The chain joins TRBV27 to TRBJ2-7; TRBD2 matches at 8 bases. This CDR3 comprises 15 residues. Germline V gene sequence: CDR1 MNHEY, CDR2 SMNVEV (reference sequence). With V trimmed by 6 bases and J by 6 bases, 13 bases remained unmatched. This chain's CDR3 is CASRPTSGTPSEQYF. In DNA, the CDR3 is TGTGCCAGCAGGCCCACTAGCGGAACCCCTTCCGAGCAGTACTTC.

This clonotype appeared once. One end of the junction fails to match germline, which may point to a read error. V is TRBV20-1 and J is TRBJ2-5, with 8 bases lining up with TRBD2. The DNA end favors TRBJ2-1, so the J call may be wrong. In germline, CDR1 is DFQATT, CDR2 SNEGSKA (reference sequence). The CDR3 contains 15 residues. The chain's CDR3 is CGARTSGAYQETQFF. CDR3 DNA sequence: TGCGGTGCCCGTACTAGCGGTGCGTACCAAGAGACCCAGTTCTTC.

In its sample, this clonotype was seen a few times. The CDR3 DNA sequence: TGTGCCAGCAGCTGGGCAAGCAATGAGCAGTTCTTC. Protein product: CASSWASNEQFF. The rearrangement joins TRBV5-5 to TRBJ2-1; D is unclear. Trimming cost V 3 bases and J 6 bases, with 7 bases left between them. The CDR3 sequence is 12 residues long. The V gene's germline CDR1 is SGHKS and CDR2 YYEKEE (reference sequence). The variable domain in full, completed from reference TRBV5-5 and TRBJ2-1, reads DAGVTQSPTHLIKTRGQQVTLRCSPISGHKSVSWYQQVLGQGPQFIFQYYEKEERGRGNFPDRFSARQFPNYSSELNVNALLLGDSALYLCASSWASNEQFFGPGTRLTVL.

This clonotype was observed a few times. This chain joins TRBV6-5 and TRBJ2-1; 12 nucleotides align to TRBD2. Germline CDR1 and CDR2: MNHEY and SVGAGI. The CDR3 sequence is 17 residues long. Trimming took 2 bases from V and 9 from J; bases not matched to a gene: 11. The CDR3 here is CASSYLAGGSEGGEQFF. The CDR3 DNA follows: TGTGCCAGCAGTTACCTAGCGGGAGGGTCTGAAGGGGGTGAGCAGTTCTTC.

This clonotype appeared many times. The chain employs TRBV7-2 and TRBJ2-7; 8 bases agree with TRBD1. The CDR3 runs 15 residues. V shed 5 bases, J shed 0 bases, and the junction held 6 bases outside the gene matches. Germline CDR1 SGHTA, CDR2 FQGNSA. CDR3 region: CASSTNRGSSYEQYF. Here the CDR3 DNA reads TGTGCCAGCAGCACAAACAGGGGGAGCTCCTACGAGCAGTACTTC.

The chain carries TRBV20-1 and TRBJ2-7; TRBD1 agrees at 8 bases. This CDR3 spans 15 amino acids. Germline lookup yields CDR1 DFQATT and CDR2 SNEGSKA (reference sequence). The V segment lost 1 base and the J segment 0 bases; nucleotides outside the gene matches: 5. This CDR3 reads CSARGYRGSSYEQYF. The DNA of the CDR3 is TGCAGTGCTAGAGGATACAGGGGGAGCTCCTACGAGCAGTACTTC.

The genes are TRBV7-9 and TRBJ1-1; 8 bases align to TRBD1. The CDR3 has 14 amino acids. Trimming removed 5 bases from V and 7 bases from J; junction bases left unmatched: 9. Germline CDR1 and CDR2: SEHNR and FQNEAQ (reference sequence). CDR3 in amino acids: CASSAGQGVFEAFF. The DNA for the CDR3 is TGTGCCAGCAGCGCCGGACAGGGCGTTTTTGAAGCTTTCTTT.

The chain employs TRBV7-9 and TRBJ2-7; D perhaps matches TRBD1 (5 bases). CDR3 length: 15 residues. V lost 4 bases to trimming and J lost 2 bases, with 15 bases between them. Germline values: CDR1 SEHNR, CDR2 FQNEAQ (reference sequence). The DNA of the CDR3 is TGTGCCAGCAGCTCCGCGTCGACAGTAGCCTACGAGCAGTACTTC. It codes for CASSSASTVAYEQYF.

This chain connects TRBV3-1 to TRBJ2-5; no clear D gene. The end of the DNA aligns better with TRBJ2-1, so the J call may be wrong. Germline loops: CDR1 LGHDT, CDR2 YNNKEL (reference sequence). The CDR3 has 17 amino acids. DNA for the CDR3: TGTGCCAGCAGCCAAGAGGGGATCGTTGGGGTCCAAGAGACCCAGTTCTTC. Amino acid sequence: CASSQEGIVGVQETQFF.

This chain links TRBV6-1 with TRBJ1-1; 11 bases line up with TRBD1. There are 17 residues in the CDR3. Germline V gives CDR1 MNHNS, CDR2 SASEGT. V shed 7 bases, J shed 0 bases, and the junction held 10 bases outside the gene matches. CDR3 in amino acids: CASTDTGQGGMNTEAFF. The CDR3 nucleotides are TGTGCCAGCACTGATACGGGACAGGGGGGGATGAACACTGAAGCTTTCTTT.

This clonotype was detected only a few times. The chain has TRBV2 and TRBJ2-3; 7 positions match TRBD2. The length of the CDR3 is 15 residues. The V gene's germline CDR1 is SNHLY and CDR2 FYNNEI. After removal of 10 bases from V and 2 bases from J, the junction contained 12 bases not matched to a gene. The CDR3 here is CATTRGGGPTDTQYF. The CDR3 DNA reads as TGTGCCACCACTCGGGGCGGGGGACCCACAGATACGCAGTATTTT.

This clonotype was observed a handful of times. The gene calls are TRBV12-3 or TRBV12-4 and TRBJ2-3; D is unclear. The CDR3 runs 11 residues. V was clipped by 7 bases and J by 4 bases, with 6 bases between them. The CDR3 DNA reads TGTGCCAGCACAGGCTCAGATACGCAGTATTTT. It yields the protein CASTGSDTQYF.